The rows below give T cell receptor beta chains drawn from one sample of a study. Measured with immunoSEQ multiplex PCR; TCRdb has only the in-frame clones, and not every one. The sample has about 68,000 clones; 85% to 95% are singletons. The sequenced sample consisted of PBMCs. Receptors were obtained from a man in his forties with rheumatoid arthritis. Both conserved end residues are part of each CDR3. A D gene is named only where the DNA matches it firmly. Size is omitted from some rows. Given values are once, few, many or a class for expanded clones.

v_gene: TRBV19
j_gene: TRBJ1-5
abundance: -
d_gene: -
CDR3nt: TGTGCCAGTAGCTCCTCTAGGAATCCAGGGTGGAATGGCAATCAGCCCCAGCATTTT
CDR3aa: CASSSSRNPGWNGNQPQHF

v_gene: TRBV6-5
j_gene: TRBJ2-3
abundance: -
d_gene: TRBD2
CDR3nt: TGTGCCAGCAGTTACTCGATCCTAGCGGGGGACGATACGCAGTATTTT
CDR3aa: CASSYSILAGDDTQYF

v_gene: TRBV6-5
j_gene: TRBJ2-4
abundance: -
d_gene: TRBD2
CDR3nt: TGTGCCAGCAGCAAGGCCCTCGGGGGGGAAAACATTCAGTACTTC
CDR3aa: CASSKALGGENIQYF

v_gene: TRBV2
j_gene: TRBJ2-7
abundance: -
d_gene: -
CDR3nt: TGTGCCAGCAGTGAAGCTAACAGGGGGGGGATCGAGCAGTACTTC
CDR3aa: CASSEANRGGIEQYF

v_gene: TRBV28
j_gene: TRBJ2-1
abundance: -
d_gene: TRBD1
CDR3nt: TGTGCCAGCAGTTCCCCCGGGACAGGGGGCTGGAATGAGCAGTTCTTC
CDR3aa: CASSSPGTGGWNEQFF

v_gene: TRBV18
j_gene: TRBJ1-5
abundance: -
d_gene: -
CDR3nt: TGTGCCAGCTCCGGAAATAGCAATCAGCCCCAGCATTTT
CDR3aa: CASSGNSNQPQHF

v_gene: TRBV5-6
j_gene: TRBJ2-4
abundance: -
d_gene: TRBD1
CDR3nt: TGTGCCAGCAGCTTCTTATACAGGGGCTTAGCCAAAAACATTCAGTACTTC
CDR3aa: CASSFLYRGLAKNIQYF

v_gene: TRBV7-2
j_gene: TRBJ2-5
abundance: -
d_gene: TRBD2
CDR3nt: TGTGCCAGCAGCGTGACAACTAGCGTTCAAGAGACCCAGTACTTC
CDR3aa: CASSVTTSVQETQYF

v_gene: TRBV12-5
j_gene: TRBJ1-4
abundance: -
d_gene: TRBD1
CDR3nt: TGTGCTAGTGGCCCGGGACAGGGAGCGGAAAAACTGTTTTTT
CDR3aa: CASGPGQGAEKLFF

v_gene: TRBV28
j_gene: TRBJ2-6
abundance: -
d_gene: TRBD2
CDR3nt: TGTGCCAGCAGCCGACCGACATTAGCGGGAGGGATTCACTCTGGGGCCAACGTCCTGACTTTC
CDR3aa: CASSRPTLAGGIHSGANVLTF

v_gene: TRBV7-2
j_gene: TRBJ1-5
abundance: -
d_gene: TRBD1
CDR3nt: TGTGCCAGCAGCCCCCCCTGGGACAGGGCTGGTCAGCCCCAGCATTTT
CDR3aa: CASSPPWDRAGQPQHF

v_gene: TRBV15
j_gene: TRBJ1-5
abundance: -
d_gene: -
CDR3nt: TGTGCCACCAGCTCTAACAGGGTAAATCAGCCCCAGCATTTT
CDR3aa: CATSSNRVNQPQHF

v_gene: TRBV13
j_gene: TRBJ1-1
abundance: -
d_gene: -
CDR3nt: TGTGCCAGCAGCTTAGGGGCAGGGTGGGTCCGGAACACTGAAGCTTTCTTT
CDR3aa: CASSLGAGWVRNTEAFF

v_gene: TRBV24-1
j_gene: TRBJ2-2
abundance: -
d_gene: TRBD2
CDR3nt: TGTGCCACCAGTGTCGGGGGGACTAGCAGAAACACCGGGGAGCTGTTTTTT
CDR3aa: CATSVGGTSRNTGELFF

v_gene: TRBV19
j_gene: TRBJ2-6
abundance: -
d_gene: -
CDR3nt: TGTGCCAGTAGTATAGGGTCTGGGGCCAACGTCCTGACTTTC
CDR3aa: CASSIGSGANVLTF

v_gene: TRBV2
j_gene: TRBJ2-7
abundance: -
d_gene: TRBD2
CDR3nt: TGTGCCAGGGGGGGGGAGGACACGCGAACGCCCGAGCAGTACTTC
CDR3aa: CARGGEDTRTPEQYF

v_gene: TRBV19
j_gene: TRBJ2-1
abundance: once
d_gene: TRBD2
CDR3nt: TGTGCCAGTAGTGGGTCAACCGGGACTAGCTACAATGAGCAGTTCTTC
CDR3aa: CASSGSTGTSYNEQFF

v_gene: TRBV29-1
j_gene: TRBJ1-1
abundance: -
d_gene: -
CDR3nt: TGCAGCTCTCACCATCTTGACCCTGAAGCTTTCTTT
CDR3aa: CSSHHLDPEAFF

v_gene: TRBV28
j_gene: TRBJ2-2
abundance: -
d_gene: TRBD2
CDR3nt: TGTGCCAGCAGTGGGCCAGCGGGAGGGATCGGGGAGCTGTTTTTT
CDR3aa: CASSGPAGGIGELFF

v_gene: TRBV5-1
j_gene: TRBJ1-4
abundance: -
d_gene: TRBD1
CDR3nt: TGCGCCAGCAGCTCTGGGACAGGACAGACAACTAATGAAAAACTGTTTTTT
CDR3aa: CASSSGTGQTTNEKLFF

v_gene: TRBV6-5
j_gene: TRBJ1-2
abundance: -
d_gene: -
CDR3nt: TGTGCCAGCAGTTACTCTGGTAACTATGGCTACACCTTC
CDR3aa: CASSYSGNYGYTF

v_gene: TRBV5-1
j_gene: TRBJ1-5
abundance: -
d_gene: TRBD1
CDR3nt: TGCGCCAGCAGCTGGGACAGTAGTTTTCAGCCCCAGCATTTT
CDR3aa: CASSWDSSFQPQHF

v_gene: TRBV28
j_gene: TRBJ1-4
abundance: -
d_gene: TRBD1
CDR3nt: TGTGCCTGCCGGAGGGGGCCCCCAACTAATGAAAAACTGTTTTTT
CDR3aa: CACRRGPPTNEKLFF

v_gene: TRBV5-5
j_gene: TRBJ1-2
abundance: -
d_gene: -
CDR3nt: TGTGCCAGCAGCTTGGGAATAGGGGCTCCCTATGGCTACACCTTC
CDR3aa: CASSLGIGAPYGYTF

v_gene: TRBV18
j_gene: TRBJ1-1
abundance: -
d_gene: -
CDR3nt: TGTGCCAGCTCACCAGGCGTCACTGAAGCTTTCTTT
CDR3aa: CASSPGVTEAFF

v_gene: TRBV5-1
j_gene: TRBJ2-7
abundance: -
d_gene: TRBD1
CDR3nt: TGCGCCAGCAGCTTGGTAGGACAGGGGAGGGACGAGCAGTACTTC
CDR3aa: CASSLVGQGRDEQYF

v_gene: TRBV6-5
j_gene: TRBJ1-6
abundance: -
d_gene: -
CDR3nt: TGTGCCAGCAGTTACTCCGGGGGAGCCTATAATTCACCCCTCCACTTT
CDR3aa: CASSYSGGAYNSPLHF

v_gene: TRBV19
j_gene: TRBJ2-6
abundance: -
d_gene: -
CDR3nt: TGTGCCAGTAGTAAAGGCTCTGGGGCCAACGTCCTGACTTTC
CDR3aa: CASSKGSGANVLTF

v_gene: TRBV28
j_gene: TRBJ1-2
abundance: -
d_gene: -
CDR3nt: TGTGCCACGGAGGCCACCCACGAAGGCGGAGTTAACTATGGCTACACCTTC
CDR3aa: CATEATHEGGVNYGYTF

v_gene: TRBV3-1/TRBV3-2
j_gene: TRBJ2-1
abundance: -
d_gene: TRBD2
CDR3nt: TGTGCCAGCAGCCAAGAACGGGCTAGCGGGGGTACGGGGTACAATGAGCAGTTCTTC
CDR3aa: CASSQERASGGTGYNEQFF

v_gene: TRBV4-3
j_gene: TRBJ2-3
abundance: -
d_gene: -
CDR3nt: TGCGCCAGCAGCCAAGATGTCCAGGCCGCTGGGTCAGATACGCAGTATTTT
CDR3aa: CASSQDVQAAGSDTQYF

v_gene: TRBV28
j_gene: TRBJ1-5
abundance: -
d_gene: TRBD1
CDR3nt: TGTGCCAGCACCCTGACAGGGGAATTTAGCAATCAGCCCCAGCATTTT
CDR3aa: CASTLTGEFSNQPQHF

v_gene: TRBV6-5
j_gene: TRBJ1-6
abundance: -
d_gene: -
CDR3nt: TGTGCCAGCACCTACAGAGCTAATTCACCCCTCCACTTT
CDR3aa: CASTYRANSPLHF

v_gene: TRBV19
j_gene: TRBJ1-3
abundance: -
d_gene: -
CDR3nt: TGTGCCAGTAGACGCAGCTCTGGAAACACCATATATTTT
CDR3aa: CASRRSSGNTIYF

v_gene: TRBV3-1/TRBV3-2
j_gene: TRBJ2-7
abundance: -
d_gene: -
CDR3nt: TGTGCCAGCAGCAAAGGGCCGGGGCAGTTCTCCTACGAGCAGTACTTC
CDR3aa: CASSKGPGQFSYEQYF

v_gene: TRBV19
j_gene: TRBJ1-6
abundance: few
d_gene: -
CDR3nt: TGTGCCAGCAACCGGGAGATTAATTCACCCCTCCACTTT
CDR3aa: CASNREINSPLHF

v_gene: TRBV18
j_gene: TRBJ1-1
abundance: -
d_gene: -
CDR3nt: TGTGCCAGCTCCGAGTCTGAGAACACTGAAGCTTTCTTT
CDR3aa: CASSESENTEAFF

v_gene: TRBV9
j_gene: TRBJ2-7
abundance: -
d_gene: -
CDR3nt: TGTGCCAGCAGCGTAGGTTCTCAGGGCCTCGAGCAGTACTTC
CDR3aa: CASSVGSQGLEQYF

v_gene: TRBV2
j_gene: TRBJ2-1
abundance: -
d_gene: -
CDR3nt: TGTGCCAGCTTTGAGGGCGAGCAGTTCTTC
CDR3aa: CASFEGEQFF

v_gene: TRBV6-5
j_gene: TRBJ2-7
abundance: -
d_gene: TRBD1
CDR3nt: TGTGCCAGCAGTTACCAGACAGGGCCCTCCTACGAGCAGTACTTC
CDR3aa: CASSYQTGPSYEQYF

v_gene: TRBV7-2
j_gene: TRBJ1-5
abundance: -
d_gene: -
CDR3nt: TGTGCCAGCAGCGCGGGACTCCTCAATCAGCCCCAGCATTTT
CDR3aa: CASSAGLLNQPQHF